This T cell receptor (beta chain) was profiled in a study of T cell responses to AZD1222 COVID-19 vaccine. The V gene's germline CDR1 is SQVTM and CDR2 ANQGSEA. Trimming took 0 bases from V and 0 from J, leaving 6 bases between them. This CDR3 has 14 residues. Measured with immunoSEQ multiplex PCR; TCRdb has only the in-frame clones, and not every one. Of about 100,000 clones listed, around 87% are singletons. With respect to this clone: Its antigen remains unknown.

The study's findings and limits: The number of AZD1222 recipients seropositive at baseline was only six.

The chain carries TRBV29-1 and TRBJ1-3; D uncertain. The source was peripheral blood, collected on day 0 of MenACWY control vaccination. The receptor's source is an adult in good health. CDR3 region: CSVEDQSSGNTIYF. The CDR3 DNA follows: TGCAGCGTTGAAGATCAGAGCTCTGGAAACACCATATATTTT.